The sequence of this TCR beta chain was determined in a study of blood T cells in healthy people across ages. Study background: Roughly one uniquely barcoded beta molecule per two T cells was captured.

Note on this clonotype: Antigen unknown.

The use of a sample-barcoded 5' primer and a J-beta primer mix characterized a second PCR of roughly 7 to 11 cycles. TCRdb called the 5' RACE reads again in MiXCR, with one record for every CDR3 protein. The sample shows some 640,000 distinct CDR3 sequences, more than 40% of them seen only once. Study-wide points: A greater number of naive CD4+ cells and higher diversity distinguished long-lived donors from aged donors.

The receptor comes from a woman in her sixties in good health. The sequenced sample was blood.

The CDR3 spells CASSQVGTARNYGYTF. In nucleotides, the CDR3 is TGCGCCAGCAGCCAAGTGGGCACCGCCCGTAACTATGGCTACACCTTC. V gene TRBV4-3 combines with J gene TRBJ1-2, with D uncertain. The germline CDR1 and CDR2 sequences are LGHNA and YSLEER. Trimming removed 1 base at V and 1 base at J, with 13 bases between. The CDR3 is 16 amino acids.